The 30 T cell receptor beta chains in this list originate from one sample, sequenced in a study of CXCR3-negative and CXCR3-positive naive CD8 T cells (dated by TCRdb to about 2019). These reads were obtained on a NextSeq 550. The Human TCR Profiling Kit (MiLaboratory) was used to prepare UMI-labeled 5' RACE TRB cDNA libraries. TCRdb reprocessed the raw reads; every CDR3 protein sequence is a single record, and DNA is not supplied. This sample's table lists some 66,000 distinct CDR3 sequences. Around 1.4% of the sample rests with the top ten. What was sequenced was naive CXCR3- CD8+ T cells from blood. This specimen's cell subset or site label, interpreted: CD45RO-CCR7+CD27+CD95- naive CD8+ T cells lacking CXCR3 (TNR3-). Receptors were obtained from a human donor in good health. Some clones in this sample may be carry-over from other donors' samples.

The V and J genes are TRBV29-1 and TRBJ1-2; the D call from TCRdb, TRBD1, cannot be confirmed without DNA. The CDR3 totals 13 residues. Germline values: CDR1 SQVTM, CDR2 ANQGSEA. This CDR3 reads CSVETGGDYGYTF.

The chain carries TRBV3-1 and TRBJ2-7; the D call of TRBD2 rests on TCRdb alone, since no DNA is present to check it. The CDR3 totals 15 residues. Germline V CDR1 and CDR2: LGHDT, YNNKEL (reference sequence). CDR3 protein: CASRPGLAGEYEQYF.

This chain connects TRBV21-1 to TRBJ2-5; no DNA is available, so the TRBD1 call from TCRdb remains unchecked. TRBV21-1 is marked as a pseudogene. The CDR3 covers 16 residues. The CDR3 loop is CASSKPRTRTEETQYF.

V is TRBV7-2 and J is TRBJ2-5; TCRdb indicates TRBD2, and absent DNA this call remains unverified. The germline V gene has CDR1 SGHTA and CDR2 FQGNSA. The CDR3 length is 13 residues. This CDR3 is CASRVPGVETQYF.

The rearrangement links TRBV19 to TRBJ2-3. The CDR3 is 15 amino acids. Germline CDR1 reads LNHDA; CDR2 reads SQIVND (reference sequence). The CDR3: CASSIGDTFTDTQYF. The complete variable domain, with remaining parts taken from reference TRBV19 and TRBJ2-3, reads DGGITQSPKYLFRKEGQNVTLSCEQNLNHDAMYWYRQDPGQGLRLIYYSQIVNDFQKGDIAEGYSVSREKKESFPLTVTSAQKNPTAFYLCASSIGDTFTDTQYFGPGTRLTVL.

The rearrangement uses TRBV12-3 or TRBV12-4 and TRBJ2-5. CDR3 size: 15 residues. The CDR3 loop reads CASSFYGTSQETQYF.

This chain links TRBV28 with TRBJ2-2; there is no DNA to check the TCRdb D call of TRBD1. The CDR3 runs 15 residues. Germline CDR1 is MDHEN and CDR2 is SYDVKM. The CDR3 sequence: CASSFATGETGELFF.

The V call is TRBV29-1, the J call TRBJ1-1; TCRdb indicates TRBD1, and absent DNA this call remains unverified. The germline gives CDR1 SQVTM, CDR2 ANQGSEA. The CDR3 spans 14 residues. This chain's CDR3 is CSVEEGEGRTEAFF.

J is TRBJ2-7 and V is TRBV6-2 or TRBV6-3; TCRdb indicates TRBD2, and absent DNA this call remains unverified. CDR1 is MNHEY and CDR2 is SVGEGT in the germline V gene. The CDR3 spans 15 residues. CDR3 region: CASAPPGLAGGEQYF.

This chain connects TRBV5-1 to TRBJ2-7; TCRdb names TRBD2, which stays unverified in the absence of DNA. The germline V gene has CDR1 SGHRS and CDR2 YFSETQ. The CDR3 extends over 15 amino acids. This CDR3 reads CASSIGLAGGYEQYF.

The chain couples TRBV15 to TRBJ2-5; the D call from TCRdb, TRBD2, cannot be confirmed without DNA. The CDR3 runs 14 residues. Per germline, CDR1 LNHNV and CDR2 YYDKDF (reference sequence). The CDR3: CATSGSGRGETQYF.

The CDR3 protein is CASSLVGLAGAAYEQYF. The chain recombines TRBV5-1 with TRBJ2-7; TCRdb returns TRBD2, unconfirmable since there is no DNA. CDR3 length: 17 residues. The germline gives CDR1 SGHRS, CDR2 YFSETQ.

The chain combines TRBV7-8 with TRBJ2-1; lacking DNA, the TRBD1 call made by TCRdb goes unchecked. The CDR3 has 17 residues. Germline V gene lookup returns CDR1 SGHVS and CDR2 FQNEAQ. CDR3 in amino acids: CASSPALRDRANNEQFF.

J is TRBJ1-3 and V is TRBV30. Germline V gene lookup returns CDR1 GTSNPN and CDR2 SVGIG (reference sequence). This CDR3 region has 12 residues. This chain's CDR3 is CAWSDGGNTIYF. The full variable domain, with the rest looked up from reference TRBV30 and TRBJ1-3, is SQTIHQWPATLVQPVGSPLSLECTVEGTSNPNLYWYRQAAGRGLQLLFYSVGIGQISSEVPQNLSASRPQDRQFILSSKKLLLSDSGFYLCAWSDGGNTIYFGEGSWLTVV.

This sequence joins TRBV12-3 or TRBV12-4 and TRBJ2-7. The CDR3 extends over 13 amino acids. CDR3 amino acids: CASRSERSHEQYF.

V is TRBV28 and J is TRBJ2-7; TCRdb proposes TRBD2, but this gene call is untestable without DNA. Germline CDR1 and CDR2: MDHEN and SYDVKM. The CDR3 spans 15 residues. The CDR3 reads CASSQVGGGGYEQYF.

The chain couples TRBV6-2 or TRBV6-3 to TRBJ2-2; the TCRdb call, TRBD2, lacks DNA for checking. The CDR3 length is 12 residues. CDR1 MNHEY and CDR2 SVGEGT come from the germline V gene. This CDR3 is CASRRVTGELFF.

This chain joins TRBV6-6 and TRBJ1-1; as DNA is missing, the TRBD1 call by TCRdb cannot be tested. The CDR3 covers 18 residues. The germline V gene has CDR1 MNHNY and CDR2 SVGAGI (reference sequence). CDR3 in amino acids: CASSYSKVTGAMNTEAFF.

This rearrangement joins TRBV5-1 to TRBJ2-1; the TCRdb call, TRBD1, lacks DNA for checking. Germline CDR1 SGHRS, CDR2 YFSETQ. This CDR3 has 14 residues. This chain's CDR3 is CASSRIRGGDEQFF.

The chain links TRBV3-1 to TRBJ2-5; TCRdb's D call, TRBD2, is unchecked because there is no DNA. The CDR3 contains 16 residues. CDR1 is LGHDT, CDR2 YNNKEL, per germline (reference sequence). CDR3 amino acids: CASSQDTQGLVETQYF.

The J gene is TRBJ2-3, the V gene TRBV29-1; as DNA is missing, the TRBD1 call by TCRdb cannot be tested. This CDR3 spans 15 amino acids. Germline loops: CDR1 SQVTM, CDR2 ANQGSEA. The CDR3: CSVESAASRTDTQYF.

The CDR3 loop is CASETSGYEQYF. The chain couples TRBV5-1 to TRBJ2-7; TCRdb outputs TRBD2, but without DNA this stays unchecked. The V gene's germline CDR1 is SGHRS and CDR2 YFSETQ. This CDR3 region has 12 residues.

The chain uses TRBV7-9 and TRBJ2-7; there is no DNA to check the TCRdb D call of TRBD1. This CDR3 has 15 amino acids. Germline-derived CDR1 and CDR2 are SEHNR and FQNEAQ (reference sequence). This CDR3 is CASSTRTVPSYEQYF. The full variable domain, its missing parts supplied by reference TRBV7-9 and TRBJ2-7, is DTGVSQNPRHKITKRGQNVTFRCDPISEHNRLYWYRQTLGQGPEFLTYFQNEAQLEKSRLLSDRFSAERPKGSFSTLEIQRTEQGDSAMYLCASSTRTVPSYEQYFGPGTRLTVT.

The chain links TRBV5-4 to TRBJ2-3. This CDR3 comprises 15 residues. Per the germline V gene, CDR1 is SGHNT and CDR2 is YYREEE (reference sequence). The CDR3 region is CASSSNVAGTDTQYF.

The genes are TRBV14 and TRBJ2-7. Per the germline V gene, CDR1 is SGHDN and CDR2 is FVKESK. The CDR3 has 13 residues. The CDR3 loop is CASSQANFYEQYF.

This sequence joins TRBV2 and TRBJ1-1; TCRdb names TRBD1, which stays unverified in the absence of DNA. The V gene's germline CDR1 is SNHLY and CDR2 FYNNEI. The CDR3 length is 11 residues. This CDR3 is CASSRAAEAFF.

The genes are TRBV28 and TRBJ2-7. The CDR3 sequence is 14 residues long. Germline values: CDR1 MDHEN, CDR2 SYDVKM. This CDR3 is CASSLVYRPYEQYF.

The genes are TRBV4-1 and TRBJ2-3; checking the TCRdb D call of TRBD1 is not possible without DNA. This CDR3 contains 16 residues. Per germline, CDR1 MGHRA and CDR2 YSYEKL. The CDR3 region is CASSQNGRGSTDTQYF.

V usage is TRBV20-1 and J usage is TRBJ2-1; TCRdb reports TRBD2, a call that lacks DNA to check it against. Germline loops: CDR1 DFQATT, CDR2 SNEGSKA (reference sequence). There are 15 residues in the CDR3. The CDR3 loop reads CSARGSAGTYNEQFF.

The chain links TRBV5-1 to TRBJ2-7; absent DNA, TCRdb's TRBD2 call cannot be checked. Germline lookup yields CDR1 SGHRS and CDR2 YFSETQ. This CDR3 has 17 residues. The CDR3 spells CASSLGLAGGTGYEQYF.